These 7 T cell receptor beta chains came from one sample sequenced in a study of blood T cell repertoires in COVID-19 (dated by TCRdb to about 2020). The protocol used for the library was the immunoSEQ multiplex PCR assay. TCRdb retrieved this table from immuneACCESS and kept in-frame rearrangements only. Not all clones are present; in checked studies, unresolved V genes account for under half, and no reason is known for the remainder. The sample includes some 140,000 clones, with 75% to 85% observed a single time. The biggest ten clones account for around 5% of the sample. The sequenced sample was peripheral blood. The receptors shown here come from a woman in her 70s with COVID-19, enrolled during active disease.

Note on this clone: One junction end does not reproduce the germline sequence, and a read error may be involved. This chain joins TRBV4-1 and TRBJ2-5, with 12 nucleotides matching TRBD1. The CDR3 runs to 16 residues. CDR1 is MGHRA and CDR2 is YSYEKL in the germline V gene. The CDR3, as DNA: TGCGCCAGCAGCCAAGAAGGGACAGGGGGCCACGAGACCCGGTACTTC. The encoded protein is CASSQEGTGGHETRYF.

The V gene is TRBV3-1 (or the pseudogene TRBV3-2), the J gene TRBJ1-4; TRBD1 agrees at 7 bases. The CDR3 is 13 amino acids. Germline V lookup: CDR1 LGHDT, CDR2 YNNKEL (reference sequence). V lost 6 bases to trimming and J lost 8 bases; unmatched junction nucleotides: 6. The CDR3 DNA reads TGTGCCAGCAGGACCACAGGGGTGGAAAAACTGTTTTTT. Its protein is CASRTTGVEKLFF.

CDR3 sequence reads: CASSEDVGAWTEAFF. CDR3 in DNA: TGTGCCAGCAGTGAAGATGTGGGGGCGTGGACTGAAGCTTTCTTT. The rearrangement joins TRBV2 to TRBJ1-1; D might be TRBD1 (6 bases). Germline CDR1 SNHLY, CDR2 FYNNEI. V was clipped by 1 base and J by 5 bases, with 14 bases between them. The CDR3 sequence is 15 residues long.

The chain combines TRBV7-3 with TRBJ1-6; D may be TRBD1 (6 bases). The V end was cut by 1 base, the J end by 7 bases, with 11 bases between. Germline CDR1 is SGHTA and CDR2 is FQGTGA. The CDR3 runs 15 residues. CDR3 coding DNA: TGTGCCAGCAGCTTAATTCCAGGGGAGAATTCACCCCTCCACTTT. Translating gives CASSLIPGENSPLHF.

J is TRBJ2-3 and V is TRBV5-4; D perhaps matches TRBD2 (6 bases). V gave up 0 bases and J gave up 9 bases, with 20 bases separating them. There are 16 residues in the CDR3. From germline, CDR1 is SGHNT and CDR2 YYREEE (reference sequence). The CDR3 protein is CASSLATPGGVRTQYF. CDR3 DNA sequence: TGTGCCAGCAGCTTGGCCACACCCGGCGGGGTGCGGACGCAGTATTTT.

J is TRBJ2-7 and V is TRBV15; D possibly corresponds to TRBD2 (7 bases). Trimming removed 0 bases from V and 3 bases from J, with 15 bases in between. In germline, CDR1 is LNHNV, CDR2 YYDKDF (reference sequence). There are 16 residues in the CDR3. The CDR3 region is CATSRDAGAGFYEQYF. The DNA of the CDR3 is TGTGCCACCAGCAGAGATGCGGGGGCGGGATTCTACGAGCAGTACTTC.

This clone has more than one count but fewer than ten. V gene TRBV18 combines with J gene TRBJ2-7, with a possible D match to TRBD2 (6 bases). In germline, CDR1 is KGHSH, CDR2 LQKENI. V was trimmed by 5 bases and J by 2 bases, leaving 16 bases between them. The CDR3 contains 15 residues. In nucleotides, the CDR3 is TGTGCCAGCTCAACTGGAGGGGCACTAGCCTACGAGCAGTACTTC. Translating it yields CASSTGGALAYEQYF. Supplemented by reference TRBV18 and TRBJ2-7, the full variable domain reads NAGVMQNPRHLVRRRGQEARLRCSPMKGHSHVYWYRQLPEEGLKFMVYLQKENIIDESGMPKERFSAEFPKEGPSILRIQQVVRGDSAAYFCASSTGGALAYEQYFGPGTRLTVT.